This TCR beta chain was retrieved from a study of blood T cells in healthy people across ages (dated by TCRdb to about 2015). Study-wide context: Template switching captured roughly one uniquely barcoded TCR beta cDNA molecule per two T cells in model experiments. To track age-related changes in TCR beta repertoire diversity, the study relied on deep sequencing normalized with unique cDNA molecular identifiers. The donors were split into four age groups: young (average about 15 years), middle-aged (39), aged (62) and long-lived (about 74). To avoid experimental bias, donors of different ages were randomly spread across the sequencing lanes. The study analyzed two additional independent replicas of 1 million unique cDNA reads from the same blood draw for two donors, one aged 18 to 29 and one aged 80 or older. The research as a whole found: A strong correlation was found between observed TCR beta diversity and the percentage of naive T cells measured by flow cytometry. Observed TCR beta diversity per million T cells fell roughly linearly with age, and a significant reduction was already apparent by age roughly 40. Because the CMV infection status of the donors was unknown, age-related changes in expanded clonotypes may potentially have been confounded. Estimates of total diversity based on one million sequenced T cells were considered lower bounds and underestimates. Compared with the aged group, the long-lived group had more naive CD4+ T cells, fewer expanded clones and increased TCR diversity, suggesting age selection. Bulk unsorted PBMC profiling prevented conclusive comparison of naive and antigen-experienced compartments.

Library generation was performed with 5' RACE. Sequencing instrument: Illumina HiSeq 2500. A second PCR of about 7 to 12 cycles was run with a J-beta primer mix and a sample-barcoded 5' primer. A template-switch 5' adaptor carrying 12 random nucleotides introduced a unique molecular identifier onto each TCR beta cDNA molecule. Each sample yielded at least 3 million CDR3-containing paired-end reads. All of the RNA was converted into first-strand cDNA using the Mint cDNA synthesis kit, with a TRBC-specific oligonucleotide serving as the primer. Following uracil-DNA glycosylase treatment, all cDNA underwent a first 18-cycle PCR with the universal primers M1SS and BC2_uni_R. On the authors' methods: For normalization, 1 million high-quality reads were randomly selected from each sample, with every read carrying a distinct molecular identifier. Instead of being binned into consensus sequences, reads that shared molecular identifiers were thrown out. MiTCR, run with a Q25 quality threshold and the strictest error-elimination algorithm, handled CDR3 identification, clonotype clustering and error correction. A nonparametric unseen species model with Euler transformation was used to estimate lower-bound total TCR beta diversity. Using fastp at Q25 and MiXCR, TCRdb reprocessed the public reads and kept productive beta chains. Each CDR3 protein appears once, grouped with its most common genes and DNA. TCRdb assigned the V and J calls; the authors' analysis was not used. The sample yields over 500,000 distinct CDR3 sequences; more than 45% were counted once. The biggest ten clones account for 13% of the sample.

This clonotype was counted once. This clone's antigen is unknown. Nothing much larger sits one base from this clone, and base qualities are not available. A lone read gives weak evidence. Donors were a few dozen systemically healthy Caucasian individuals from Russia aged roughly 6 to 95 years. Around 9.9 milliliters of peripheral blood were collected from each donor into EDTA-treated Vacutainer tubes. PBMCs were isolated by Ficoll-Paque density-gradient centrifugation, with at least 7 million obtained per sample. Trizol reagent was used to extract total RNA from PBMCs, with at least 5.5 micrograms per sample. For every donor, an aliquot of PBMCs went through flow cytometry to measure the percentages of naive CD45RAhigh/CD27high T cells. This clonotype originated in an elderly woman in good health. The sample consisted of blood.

The CDR3 has the sequence CSARAGTSGRAEEQYF. The nucleotides are TGCAGTGCTAGAGCTGGGACTAGCGGGAGGGCCGAAGAGCAGTACTTC. This sequence uses TRBV20-1 and TRBJ2-4, and 16 bases in between align with TRBD2. The CDR3 covers 16 residues, taking in both the cysteine and the phenylalanine. The only DNA kept is the CDR3, 48 bases in frame from the first base. The CDR1 and CDR2 encoded by the germline V gene (reference sequence) are DFQATT and SNEGSKA. Here V drops 1 base and J drops 13 bases, and the junction holds 10 bases not matched to any gene.